The subject of this entry is one T cell receptor beta chain. The sample holds one count of this clone. Its antigen is currently not known. The record has no base qualities; no much larger clone is one base away. A MiSeq instrument was used for deep resolution sequencing, which targeted depths ranging from 1 in 1 million up to 1 in 200,000 T cells, with coverage averaging 10x for each clonotype. The immunoSEQ hsTCRB Kit was used to generate the TCR beta libraries. The authors' pipeline ran thus. ImmunoSEQ Data Assistant and ImmunoSEQ Analyzer were used for data analysis, and V, D and J genes were assigned according to IMGT definitions. Clonality, with values ranging from 0 to 1, was calculated as one minus the normalized Shannon entropy of productive rearrangement frequencies. Public clonotype analysis was restricted to overrepresented clonotypes comprising at least 0.05% of each patient's repertoire. Repertoires from 10 to 15 age-matched healthy donors in immuneACCESS were used as clonality controls. Sourced from immuneACCESS, this table was stored by TCRdb with only in-frame sequences that have V and J called. A share of the clones is absent; for the studies checked, an unresolved V gene accounts for under half, and the remainder has no known explanation. The DNA gave D and trimming, while V, J and clone size come from that table. The sample records fewer than 80,000 clones, roughly 57% of which are singletons. The top ten clonotypes cover approximately 14% of the sample.

The record originates from a study of cytotoxic CD8 clonotypes in ibrutinib-treated CLL listed by TCRdb under 2021. About the study as a whole: The cohort had 11 to 12 relapsed/refractory and more than 14 treatment-naive patients; about 17 were IGHV unmutated. Partial responses were observed in roughly 25 patients and complete responses in 2; after a median follow-up of around 64 months, remission was maintained in 15 or so patients and progression was observed in approximately 12. Response samples were obtained after a median of around eleven months of treatment, with a range of about 6 to 36 months. An average of 255,043 productive templates and some 100,000 productive rearrangements was obtained per sample. Of the roughly 79 people in the trial, around 25 had longitudinal samples available. Cryopreserved peripheral blood mononuclear cells were obtained before treatment, at response, and at either sustained remission or disease progression. Patients were still on ibrutinib when every remission and progressive disease sample was collected. Overall study outcomes, separate from this receptor: Baseline clonality exceeded that of age-matched healthy donors and correlated strongly with circulating CD8+ T-cell counts. Clonality rose at ibrutinib response, remained stable during sustained remission, and dropped back toward baseline at progression. Public clonotypes were rare and either contracted or stayed stable during treatment, and the rise in clonality at ibrutinib response reflected the expansion of private clonotypes. Sampling times were not matched between patients in sustained remission and patients whose disease was progressing, and lymph node repertoires were not examined.

The germline V gene (reference sequence) sets CDR1 to LNHDA and CDR2 to SQIVND. V ends up 3 bases short and J 7 bases short, with an unmatched junction base count of 3. The CDR3 has 13 amino acids, counting the end cysteine and phenylalanine. This entry keeps only the CDR3 DNA: 39 bases, framed from base 1. The label giving this sample's time point can be read as: about twelve months on ibrutinib. For TCR beta library preparation, around 2 micrograms of genomic DNA were isolated from cryopreserved PBMCs. Longitudinal blood samples from CLL patients receiving ibrutinib monotherapy were subjected to high-throughput TCR beta sequencing. The patients took part in an open-label, single-center phase 2 trial of ibrutinib monotherapy.

The material sequenced was PBMCs, taken after 12 months of ibrutinib treatment. The receptor comes from a human donor with chronic lymphocytic leukemia. In this chain, TRBV19 is recombined with TRBJ1-5; TRBD1 fits 7 bases in the junction. The CDR3: CASSIGRGQPQHF. The DNA sequence is TGTGCCAGTAGTATCGGCAGGGGGCAGCCCCAGCATTTT.